This T cell receptor beta chain was observed in a study of cytomegalovirus exposure and HLA in healthy donors. The PCR had 60 Vbeta and 13 Jbeta primers. Clones were read by immunoSEQ multiplex PCR, and TCRdb kept only the in-frame ones, dropping some. The table records 170,000 or so clones, under 90% of them present only once. Study-wide results and limits: Upon later analysis, TCR association rates were observed to vary by HLA locus, being highest for DRB1 and lowest for HLA-C.

About this clone: Antigen specificity is unknown.

The CDR3 runs 15 residues. After removal of 5 bases from V and 5 bases from J, the junction contained 8 bases not matched to a gene. Germline assignment: CDR1 MDHEN and CDR2 SYDVKM. The sample comprised PBMCs. The V and J genes are TRBV28 and TRBJ2-7; 11 nucleotides agree with TRBD1. This clonotype was sampled from a man under 40 in good health and CMV-seropositive. CDR3 residues: CASSRRTGGLDEQYF. In DNA, the CDR3 is TGTGCCAGCAGTCGACGGACAGGGGGCTTGGACGAGCAGTACTTC. Drawing the rest from reference TRBV28 and TRBJ2-7, the complete variable domain is DVKVTQSSRYLVKRTGEKVFLECVQDMDHENMFWYRQDPGLGLRLIYFSYDVKMKEKGDIPEGYSVSREKKERFSLILESASTNQTSMYLCASSRRTGGLDEQYFGPGTRLTVT.